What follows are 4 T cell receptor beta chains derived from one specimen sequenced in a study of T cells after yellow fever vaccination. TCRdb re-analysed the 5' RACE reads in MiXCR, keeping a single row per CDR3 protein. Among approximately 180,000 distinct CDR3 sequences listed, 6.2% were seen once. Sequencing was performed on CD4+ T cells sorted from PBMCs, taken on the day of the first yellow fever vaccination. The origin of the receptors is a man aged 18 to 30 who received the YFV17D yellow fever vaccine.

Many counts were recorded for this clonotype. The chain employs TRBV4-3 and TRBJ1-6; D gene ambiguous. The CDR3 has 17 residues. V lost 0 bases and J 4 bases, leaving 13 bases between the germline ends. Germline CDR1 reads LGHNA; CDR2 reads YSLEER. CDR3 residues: CASSQDLREQYNSPLHF. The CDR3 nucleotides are TGCGCCAGCAGCCAAGATCTAAGGGAACAGTATAATTCACCCCTCCACTTT.

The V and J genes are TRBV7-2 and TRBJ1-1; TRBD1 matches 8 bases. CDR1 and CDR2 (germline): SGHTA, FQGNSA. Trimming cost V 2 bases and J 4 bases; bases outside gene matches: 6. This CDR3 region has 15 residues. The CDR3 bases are TGTGCCAGCAGCTTACAGGGGGCGAGATTCACTGAAGCTTTCTTT. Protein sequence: CASSLQGARFTEAFF.

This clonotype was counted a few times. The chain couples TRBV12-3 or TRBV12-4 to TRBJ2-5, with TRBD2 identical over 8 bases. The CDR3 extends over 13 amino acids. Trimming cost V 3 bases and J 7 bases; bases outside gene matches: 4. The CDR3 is CASSFGAGGTQYF. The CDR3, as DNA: TGTGCCAGCAGTTTCGGGGCGGGGGGGACCCAGTACTTC.

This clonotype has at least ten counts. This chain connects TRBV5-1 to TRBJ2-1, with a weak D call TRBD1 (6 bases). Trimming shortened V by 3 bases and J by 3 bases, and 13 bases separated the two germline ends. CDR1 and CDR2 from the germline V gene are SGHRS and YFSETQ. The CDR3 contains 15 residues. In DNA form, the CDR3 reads TGCGCCAGCAGCTCAAAGGGGGATCACTACAATGAGCAGTTCTTC. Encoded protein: CASSSKGDHYNEQFF.